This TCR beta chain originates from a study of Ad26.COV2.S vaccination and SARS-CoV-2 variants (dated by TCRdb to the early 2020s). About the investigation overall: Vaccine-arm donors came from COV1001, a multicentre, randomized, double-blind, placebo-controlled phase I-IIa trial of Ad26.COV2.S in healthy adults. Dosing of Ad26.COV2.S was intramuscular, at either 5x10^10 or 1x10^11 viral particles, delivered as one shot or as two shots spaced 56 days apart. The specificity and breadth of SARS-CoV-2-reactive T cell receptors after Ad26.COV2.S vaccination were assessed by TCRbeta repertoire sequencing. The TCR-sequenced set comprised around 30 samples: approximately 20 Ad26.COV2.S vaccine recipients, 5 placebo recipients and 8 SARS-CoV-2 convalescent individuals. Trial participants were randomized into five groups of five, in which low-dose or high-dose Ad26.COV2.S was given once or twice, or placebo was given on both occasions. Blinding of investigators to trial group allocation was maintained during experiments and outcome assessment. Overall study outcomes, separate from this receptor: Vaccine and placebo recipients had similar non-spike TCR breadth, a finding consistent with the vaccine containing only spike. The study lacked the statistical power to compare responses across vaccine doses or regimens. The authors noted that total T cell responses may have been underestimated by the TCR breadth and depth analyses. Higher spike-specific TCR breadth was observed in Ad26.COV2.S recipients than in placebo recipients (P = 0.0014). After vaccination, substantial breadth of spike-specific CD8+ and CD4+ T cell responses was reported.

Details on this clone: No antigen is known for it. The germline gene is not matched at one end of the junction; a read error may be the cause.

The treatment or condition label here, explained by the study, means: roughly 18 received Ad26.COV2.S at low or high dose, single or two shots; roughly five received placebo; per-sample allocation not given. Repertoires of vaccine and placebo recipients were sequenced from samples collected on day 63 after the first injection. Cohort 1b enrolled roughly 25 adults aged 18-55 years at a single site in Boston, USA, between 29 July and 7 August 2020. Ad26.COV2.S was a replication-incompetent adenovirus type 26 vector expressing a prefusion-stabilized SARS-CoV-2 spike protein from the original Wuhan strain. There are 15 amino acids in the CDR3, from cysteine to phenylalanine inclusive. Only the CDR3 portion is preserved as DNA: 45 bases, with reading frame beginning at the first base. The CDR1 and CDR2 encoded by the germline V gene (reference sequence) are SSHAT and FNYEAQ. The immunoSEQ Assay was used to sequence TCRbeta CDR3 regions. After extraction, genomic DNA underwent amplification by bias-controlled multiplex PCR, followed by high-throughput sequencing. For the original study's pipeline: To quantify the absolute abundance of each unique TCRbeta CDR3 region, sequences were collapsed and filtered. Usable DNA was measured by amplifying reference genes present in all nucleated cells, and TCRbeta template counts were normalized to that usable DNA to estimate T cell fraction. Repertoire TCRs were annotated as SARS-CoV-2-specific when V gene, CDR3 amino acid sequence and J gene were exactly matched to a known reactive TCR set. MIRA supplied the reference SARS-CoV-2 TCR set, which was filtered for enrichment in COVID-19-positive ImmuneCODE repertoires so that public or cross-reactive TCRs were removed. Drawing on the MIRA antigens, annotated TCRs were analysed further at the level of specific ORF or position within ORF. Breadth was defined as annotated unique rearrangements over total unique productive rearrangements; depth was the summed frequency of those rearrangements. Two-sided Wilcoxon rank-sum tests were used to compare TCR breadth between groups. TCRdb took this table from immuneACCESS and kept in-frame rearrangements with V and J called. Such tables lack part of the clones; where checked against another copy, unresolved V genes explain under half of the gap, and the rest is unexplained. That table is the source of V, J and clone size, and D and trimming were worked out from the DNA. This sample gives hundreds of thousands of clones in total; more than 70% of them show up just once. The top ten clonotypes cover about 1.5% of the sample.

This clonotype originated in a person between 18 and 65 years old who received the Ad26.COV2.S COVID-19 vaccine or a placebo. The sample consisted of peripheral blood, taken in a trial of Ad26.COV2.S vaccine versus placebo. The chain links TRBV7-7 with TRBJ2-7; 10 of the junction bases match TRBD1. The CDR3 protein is CASSLGQGDSYEQYF. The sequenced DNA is TGTGCTAGCAGCTTAGGACAGGGGGACTCCTACGAGCAGTACTTC.